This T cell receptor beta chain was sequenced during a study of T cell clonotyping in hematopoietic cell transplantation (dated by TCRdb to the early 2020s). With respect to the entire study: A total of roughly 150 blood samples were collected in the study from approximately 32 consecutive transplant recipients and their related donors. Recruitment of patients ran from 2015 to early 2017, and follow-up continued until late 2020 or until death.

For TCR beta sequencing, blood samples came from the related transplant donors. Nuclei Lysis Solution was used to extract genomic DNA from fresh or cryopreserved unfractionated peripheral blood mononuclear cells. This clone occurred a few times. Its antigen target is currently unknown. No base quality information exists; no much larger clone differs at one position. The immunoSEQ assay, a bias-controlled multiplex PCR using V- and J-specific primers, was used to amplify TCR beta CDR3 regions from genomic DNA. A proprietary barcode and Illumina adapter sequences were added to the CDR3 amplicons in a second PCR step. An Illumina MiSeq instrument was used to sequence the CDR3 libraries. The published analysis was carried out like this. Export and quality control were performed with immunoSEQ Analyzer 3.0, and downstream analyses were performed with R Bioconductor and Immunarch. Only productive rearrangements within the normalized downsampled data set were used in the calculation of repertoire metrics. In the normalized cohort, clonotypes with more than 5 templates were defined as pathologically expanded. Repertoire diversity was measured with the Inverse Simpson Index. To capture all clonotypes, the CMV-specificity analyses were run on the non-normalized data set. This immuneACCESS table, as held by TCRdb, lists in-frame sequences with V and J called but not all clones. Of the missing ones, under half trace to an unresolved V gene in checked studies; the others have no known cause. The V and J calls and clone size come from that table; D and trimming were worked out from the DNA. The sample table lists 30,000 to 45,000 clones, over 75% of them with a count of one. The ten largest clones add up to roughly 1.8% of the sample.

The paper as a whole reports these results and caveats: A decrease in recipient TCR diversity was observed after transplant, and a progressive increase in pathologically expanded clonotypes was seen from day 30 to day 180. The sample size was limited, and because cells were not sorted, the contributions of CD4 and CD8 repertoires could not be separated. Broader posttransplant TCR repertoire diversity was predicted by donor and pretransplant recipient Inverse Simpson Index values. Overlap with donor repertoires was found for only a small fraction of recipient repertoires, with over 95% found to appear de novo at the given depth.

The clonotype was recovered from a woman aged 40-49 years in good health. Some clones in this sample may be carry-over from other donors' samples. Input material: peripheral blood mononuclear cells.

The CDR3 corresponds to CASTSTEIYEQYF. The DNA sequence is as follows: TGTGCCAGCACCTCTACGGAGATCTACGAGCAGTACTTC. The chain links TRBV28 with TRBJ2-7, with no reliable assignment of the D segment. Inclusive of the bounding cysteine and phenylalanine, the CDR3 is 13 residues long. Of all the DNA, just the CDR3 is kept, 39 bases in frame from base 1. At the junction V is shortened by 7 bases and J by 3 bases, with 13 bases in between. In the germline V gene, CDR1 corresponds to MDHEN and CDR2 to SYDVKM.